This entry concerns a single TCR beta chain. Its specificity is unknown. Expressed TCRB transcripts were sequenced, since all the RNA that had been isolated was reverse transcribed. The repertoire was sequenced with immunoSEQ multiplex PCR; TCRdb's copy has only in-frame clones and lacks some. The sample holds over 300,000 clones, roughly a tenth seen once. V shed 0 bases, J shed 1 base, and the junction held 2 bases outside the gene matches. Germline V gene sequence: CDR1 GTSNPN, CDR2 SVGIG (reference sequence). CDR3 size: 15 residues. The data originate from a study of beta chain features in type 1 diabetes. Points from the study as a whole: Any HLA effect on TCRB rearrangement was left unresolved by small sub-analyses. In comparison with healthy donors, patients had naive, central memory and Treg TCRB repertoires that appeared more similar. In all four CD4+ subsets, TCRB CDR3 length was significantly, moderately reduced in type 1 diabetes. Reads derived from cDNA could over-represent cells showing high TCR expression. Possible PCR preference for shorter templates applied equally to patients and controls.

The TCR was taken from a man aged 25 to 40 with type 1 diabetes. Sequencing was carried out using central memory CD4+ T cells from blood. The chain couples TRBV30 to TRBJ2-7, with TRBD1 identical over 11 bases. The CDR3 is CAWSVGTGGSYEQYF. CDR3 DNA sequence: TGTGCCTGGAGTGTAGGGACAGGGGGTTCCTACGAGCAGTACTTC.